This TCR beta chain originates from a study of Tregs in tolerant kidney transplant recipients. Study conclusions and caveats: Few patients were studied, so findings need validation in larger groups. Antigen-driven expansion was suggested because donor-specific Tregs expanded more than all Tregs in tolerant patients. For some patients, primers changed over time, blocking nucleotide-level comparison.

Method: immunoSEQ multiplex PCR; TCRdb's copy keeps in-frame clones and lacks some. The table lists approximately 50,000 clones, around 93% of them singletons. This clone has only one observation. The antigen is not known. Related graft donors supplied nonmyeloablative bone marrow transplants, and mixed chimerism was transient. CD4+CD25+CD127- Tregs, CD4+CD25- non-Tregs, CD4 and CD8 cells were sorted. Germline CDR1 KGHSH, CDR2 LQKENI. The CDR3 has 13 residues. V dropped 0 bases and J dropped 7 bases, with 9 bases sitting between them. The sequence was collected from a human patient who received a combined kidney and bone marrow transplant. Some T cells here may be from the graft donor. The chain carries TRBV18 and TRBJ1-1; no clear D. Sample: CD8+ T cells from blood (PBMCs), taken 24 months after the transplant. The CDR3 DNA sequence: TGTGCCAGCTCACCACCTATTTCAGGTGAAGCTTTCTTT. It encodes CASSPPISGEAFF.